This TCR beta chain was found in a study of cytomegalovirus exposure and HLA in healthy donors. Details on this clone: Its antigen remains unknown.

Whole-study findings and limits: There was a cluster of highly shared sequence variants that was likely a sequencing artifact. In an earlier analysis, about 90% or about 30%: the productive usage of most TCR beta V segments.

The PCR made use of 60 Vbeta and 13 Jbeta primers. Assay: immunoSEQ multiplex PCR; the TCRdb copy retains only in-frame clones and omits some. This repertoire includes under 130,000 clones. This CDR3 comprises 16 residues. With 4 bases clipped from V and 1 base from J, the junction kept 10 bases outside the gene matches. The germline gives CDR1 SGHKS, CDR2 YYEKEE (reference sequence). The receptor was isolated from a middle-aged man in good health and CMV-seronegative. The rearrangement links TRBV5-5 to TRBJ1-2; TRBD1 matches at 7 bases. Sequenced material: PBMCs. The CDR3 loop is CASSGGDTGVNYGYTF. The CDR3 DNA reads TGTGCCAGCAGCGGTGGGGACACAGGGGTTAACTATGGCTACACCTTC.